This T cell receptor (beta chain) was found in a study of cytomegalovirus exposure and HLA in healthy donors. Primers: 60 Vbeta forward and 13 Jbeta reverse. This table comes from immunoSEQ multiplex PCR, and its TCRdb copy is limited to in-frame clones, with some not included. Of 80,000 or so clones listed, 72% are singletons. Study-level findings and limits: Within the data, a cluster of highly shared sequence variants was likely a sequencing artifact. Cytomegalovirus-associated status was assigned to some 180 TCR beta chains. Per a later analysis, approximately 16,000 TCR beta sequences showed association with HLA alleles at 0.05 false discovery rate.

A word on this clone: Its antigen remains unidentified.

The receptor was derived from a woman aged 40 to 49 in good health and CMV-seropositive. The specimen was PBMCs.

Here the CDR3 DNA reads TGTGCCAGCAGCTCCCGACCGGGGAGCACAGATACGCAGTATTTT. Amino acids: CASSSRPGSTDTQYF. The chain is built from TRBV11-2 and TRBJ2-3, with a possible D match to TRBD2 (5 bases). V was pared by 4 bases and J by 0 bases, with 11 bases between. This CDR3 is 15 amino acids long. CDR1 and CDR2 (germline): SGHAT, FQNNGV. The full variable domain, its missing parts supplied by reference TRBV11-2 and TRBJ2-3, is EAGVAQSPRYKIIEKRQSVAFWCNPISGHATLYWYQQILGQGPKLLIQFQNNGVVDDSQLPKDRFSAERLKGVDSTLKIQPAKLEDSAVYLCASSSRPGSTDTQYFGPGTRLTVL.